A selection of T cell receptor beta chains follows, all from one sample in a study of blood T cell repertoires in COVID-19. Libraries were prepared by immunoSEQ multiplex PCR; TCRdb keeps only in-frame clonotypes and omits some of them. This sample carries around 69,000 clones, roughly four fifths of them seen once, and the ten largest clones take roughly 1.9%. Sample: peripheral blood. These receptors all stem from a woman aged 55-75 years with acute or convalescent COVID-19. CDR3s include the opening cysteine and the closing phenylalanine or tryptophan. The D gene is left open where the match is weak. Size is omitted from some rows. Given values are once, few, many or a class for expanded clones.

CASSYSRGDTGELFF TGTGCCAGCAGTTACTCAAGGGGTGACACCGGGGAGCTGTTTTTT NA NA TRBJ2-2 TRBV6-6
CATSSDRGRVRGYTF TGTGCCACCAGCAGTGACAGGGGGCGGGTGAGAGGCTACACCTTC NA TRBD1 TRBJ1-2 TRBV15
CATSRDPRDRSNQPQHF TGTGCCACCAGCAGAGATCCGCGGGATCGGAGCAATCAGCCCCAGCATTTT NA NA TRBJ1-5 TRBV15
CATRDSYYNSPLHF TGTGCCACCCGGGACAGCTACTATAATTCACCCCTCCACTTT NA TRBD1 TRBJ1-6 TRBV3-1/TRBV3-2
CASSLGVGQNTEAFF TGTGCCAGCAGCTTAGGCGTCGGACAGAACACTGAAGCTTTCTTT NA NA TRBJ1-1 TRBV13
CATRTGTYEQYF TGTGCCACCAGGACAGGCACCTACGAGCAGTACTTC NA TRBD1 TRBJ2-7 TRBV6-5
CASSLSGGGNEKLFF TGTGCCAGCAGTTTAAGTGGGGGGGGTAATGAAAAACTGTTTTTT medium-sized NA TRBJ1-4 TRBV28
CASSPGQSIGQPQHF TGTGCCAGCTCACCAGGACAGAGTATAGGTCAGCCCCAGCATTTT NA NA TRBJ1-5 TRBV18
CASSSSGLMNTEAFF TGTGCCAGCAGTTCATCGGGACTAATGAACACTGAAGCTTTCTTT once NA TRBJ1-1 TRBV28
CASGGQHEQYF TGTGCCAGCGGGGGACAGCACGAGCAGTACTTC NA TRBD1 TRBJ2-7 TRBV7-9
CAWSVMGGGNTQYF TGTGCCTGGAGTGTAATGGGGGGAGGTAATACGCAGTATTTT NA NA TRBJ2-3 TRBV30
CATSDWGGYGYTF TGTGCCACCAGTGATTGGGGAGGCTATGGCTACACCTTC NA NA TRBJ1-2 TRBV24-1
CASSSDRRQAFF TGTGCCAGCAGCTCTGACAGGCGACAAGCTTTCTTT NA NA TRBJ1-1 TRBV28
CASSPDRGRGYTF TGTGCCAGTAGTCCCGACAGGGGAAGAGGCTACACCTTC few TRBD1 TRBJ1-2 TRBV19